Sequencing of this TCR beta chain was carried out in a study of T cell repertoires in cytomegalovirus infection (dated by TCRdb to the late 2010s). Background for the entire study: Because public TCR beta signatures pointed to carriage of CMV infection together with the matching HLA type, the HLA type of each donor mattered for the analysis. General conclusions and limits of the study: The ex vivo response was dominated by HLA-C-restricted CMV-specific TCR beta clonotypes, and the single most frequent clonotype in two of eight donors was supplied by these HLA-C-restricted clonotypes. In both this cohort and an independent cohort of under 450 donors, the cumulative frequency of public TCR beta family members distinguished carriers of CMV infection plus the relevant HLA type.

For this clonotype: No cognate antigen has been identified for it. The record has no base qualities; no much larger clone is one base away.

Sequencing instrument: Illumina HiSeq 1500. Through fastp at Q25 and MiXCR, TCRdb rebuilt clones from the public reads, retaining in-frame beta chains. Rows are unified per CDR3 protein, each entry keeping the most common DNA and genes. The sample table holds roughly 300,000 distinct CDR3 sequences, of which around a tenth were seen once. The leading ten clones occupy 4.3% of the sample. Looking up the germline V gene (reference sequence) yields CDR1 DFQATT and CDR2 SNEGSKA. The CDR3, from cysteine to phenylalanine, totals 16 residues. Only the CDR3 DNA stays, 48 bases, in frame from base 1. Deletion took 5 bases off V and 0 bases off J, with a span of 17 bases between the germline ends.

The TCR comes from a human donor in good health (CMV status not recorded). Some clones in this sample may be carry-over from other donors' samples. The source material was PBMCs. This chain is built from TRBV20-1 and TRBJ2-1, with a weak D call of TRBD2 (5 bases match). CDR3 reads: CSALDDYWTSYNEQFF. The nucleotides are TGCAGTGCTCTAGACGACTACTGGACCTCCTACAATGAGCAGTTCTTC.